Below, one TCR beta chain is given with its context. The target of this receptor is not known. Base qualities are not provided; no much larger clone lies one nucleotide away. This entry belongs to a study of blood T cell repertoires in COVID-19 (dated by TCRdb to the early 2020s). Describing the broader study: Samples from collaborators originated in the United States, Italy and Spain and spanned both the acute and convalescent phases of COVID-19. The material from the prospective study consisted of cDNA or gDNA derived from T cells, B-cell-depleted T cells, or PBMCs. Deeply sampled blood TCRbeta repertoires from subjects exposed to, actively infected with, or recovered from COVID-19 were included in the dataset. The repertoires were released in a freely available public database meant as a resource for research on the immune response to SARS-CoV-2. Samples came from the ongoing ImmuneRACE study (first 160 participants) plus 1,254 subjects from 6 global collaborators. The sample metadata nearly always contained a de-identified subject ID, COVID-19 status, age in years and sex. HLA class I and class II types, where available, came from metadata supplied by the sample provider rather than from assay-based typing.

The immunoSEQ Assay, a bias-controlled multiplex PCR, was used to amplify TCRbeta CDR3 regions from genomic DNA. The authors' analysis ran thus. The number of nucleated cells in each sample was estimated from the amplification of reference gene primers within the assay. To quantify the absolute abundance of each unique TCRbeta CDR3 rearrangement, sequence reads were collapsed and filtered. For each sample, productive Simpson clonality was calculated as the square root of Simpson's diversity index across productive rearrangements. The table was pulled from immuneACCESS by TCRdb, which kept in-frame rearrangements only. Such tables lose some clones; where checked, under half of the loss comes from unresolved V genes, and the rest has no known cause. From that table come the V and J calls and clone size; the DNA was used to work out D and trimming. The table for this sample lists some 180,000 clones; approximately 80% of them were counted only once. Roughly 8.4% of the sample lies in the top ten.

In Seattle, one collaborating source enrolled patients while the infection was active and tracked those patients longitudinally over the course of disease. Whole blood was collected in K2EDTA tubes by collaborating institutions according to the institutions' own protocols. For TCRbeta analysis, collaborators shipped samples in one of three forms: frozen whole blood, isolated PBMCs, or DNA extracted from either of those sample types. Study-wide conclusions, independent of this receptor: The quantity of clinical and demographic metadata differed by source and by participant and was supplied without curation.

Sequencing input: peripheral blood. This clonotype originated in a woman aged 80 or over with COVID-19, enrolled during active disease.

The CDR3 has the sequence CASSIVASGEETQYF. The DNA is TGTGCCAGTAGTATTGTGGCTAGCGGGGAAGAGACCCAGTACTTC. The sequence links TRBV19 to TRBJ2-5, and TRBD2 matches 9 of the central bases. V has 3 bases trimmed and J has 3 bases trimmed; junction bases matching no gene number 5. The CDR3 holds 15 amino acids from the cysteine to the phenylalanine. This entry keeps only the CDR3 DNA: 45 bases, framed from base 1. CDR1 and CDR2 (LNHDA, SQIVND) derive from the germline V gene (reference sequence).